This T cell receptor (beta chain) was sequenced in a study of OX40 agonist ivuxolimab in advanced cancers. General study findings and limits: Both CD4+ and CD8+ T cell populations in blood had undergone clonal expansion by week 6 at 0.1 to 3.0 mg/kg.

This CDR3 comprises 12 residues. The V gene's germline CDR1 is GTSNPN and CDR2 SVGIG (reference sequence). V lost 3 bases, J lost 8 bases, and 10 bases lay in between. Comments on this clone: The antigen is unknown.

Produced via immunoSEQ multiplex PCR; TCRdb's table is partial and in-frame only. The table shows fewer than 100,000 clones, with about 86% occurring only once. Individuals having autoimmune disease history or systemic immunosuppression were not enrolled. This sample comprised CD4+ or CD8+ T cells sorted from blood, obtained in a trial of the OX40 agonist ivuxolimab. The chain carries TRBV30 and TRBJ1-4; a possible D gene is TRBD1 (5 bases). The clonotype was recovered from an adult with an advanced solid tumor such as melanoma, head and neck, liver or kidney cancer. CDR3 loop: CAWSDSFEKLFF. CDR3 sequence (DNA): TGTGCCTGGAGCGACAGTTTCGAAAAACTGTTTTTT.